Below, 26 T cell receptor beta chains from the same sample are listed, as sequenced in a study of shared clonotypes between healthy human individuals. Method: immunoSEQ multiplex PCR; TCRdb's copy keeps in-frame clones and lacks some. The sample records about 2.3 million clones, roughly 93% being singletons. The sample consisted of naive CD4+ T cells from PBMCs. Subset in this sample: CD45RA+ positively selected. The source of these receptors is a man between 18 and 35 years old in good health. Some clones in this sample may be carry-over from other donors' samples.

The V gene is TRBV15, the J gene TRBJ1-2, with D unresolved. The CDR3 runs to 11 residues. The germline V gene has CDR1 LNHNV and CDR2 YYDKDF (reference sequence). V was cut by 3 bases and J by 5 bases, with 4 bases left in between. The CDR3 loop is CATSSPYGYTF. CDR3 in DNA: TGTGCCACCAGCAGTCCGTATGGCTACACCTTC. Full variable domain (remainder filled in from reference TRBV15 and TRBJ1-2): DAMVIQNPRYQVTQFGKPVTLSCSQTLNHNVMYWYQQKSSQAPKLLFHYYDKDFNNEADTPDNFQSRRPNTSFCFLDIRSPGLGDTAMYLCATSSPYGYTFGSGTRLTVV.

This clone was recorded only once. The V gene is TRBV14, the J gene TRBJ1-1; tentatively, D is TRBD1 (5 bases). Germline assignment: CDR1 SGHDN and CDR2 FVKESK. The V end lost 0 bases, the J end lost 0 bases, and 11 bases lay between the germline ends. The CDR3 consists of 16 residues. The CDR3 region is CASSQDGAGMNTEAFF. Here the CDR3 DNA reads TGTGCCAGCAGCCAAGATGGGGCAGGGATGAACACTGAAGCTTTCTTT.

The table lists this clone with a count of one. The J gene is TRBJ2-1, the V gene TRBV5-1; 9 bases fit TRBD2. CDR3 length equals 13 residues. With 5 bases clipped from V and 4 bases from J, the junction kept 1 base outside the gene matches. CDR1 and CDR2 (germline): SGHRS, YFSETQ. CDR3: CASRSGRYNEQFF. The CDR3 DNA sequence: TGCGCCAGCAGGAGCGGGAGGTACAATGAGCAGTTCTTC.

The genes are TRBV28 and TRBJ2-2; D is perhaps TRBD1 (6 bases). This CDR3 comprises 14 residues. Trimming stripped 5 bases from V and 8 bases from J, with 15 bases between. Germline lookup yields CDR1 MDHEN and CDR2 SYDVKM. The CDR3 nucleotides are TGTGCCAGCAGTCCCCCCCGCGGACAGGGGGAGCTGTTTTTT. This translates into CASSPPRGQGELFF.

The chain combines TRBV19 with TRBJ2-3; D gene uncertain. Trimming stripped 2 bases from V and 2 bases from J, with 11 bases between. This CDR3 is built from 15 residues. Germline CDR1 and CDR2: LNHDA and SQIVND (reference sequence). CDR3 DNA: TGTGCCAGTAGTATACTCACAGACACCACAGATACGCAGTATTTT. Protein sequence: CASSILTDTTDTQYF.

The V call is TRBV28, the J call TRBJ2-1; 13 bases are a match to TRBD2. This CDR3 region has 18 residues. Trimming took 3 bases from V and 3 from J; bases not matched to a gene: 8. Germline CDR1 MDHEN, CDR2 SYDVKM. CDR3 region: CASSFTGLAGNNYNEQFF. In nucleotides, the CDR3 is TGTGCCAGCAGTTTTACGGGACTAGCGGGGAACAACTACAATGAGCAGTTCTTC.

The chain uses TRBV28 and TRBJ2-4, with TRBD2 matching over 10 bases. Germline values: CDR1 MDHEN, CDR2 SYDVKM. V was clipped by 6 bases and J by 0 bases; unmatched bases: 14. CDR3 length equals 19 residues. In DNA form, the CDR3 reads TGTGCCAGCAGCCAAATCGGACTAGCGGCCGATAAAGCCAAAAACATTCAGTACTTC. It codes for CASSQIGLAADKAKNIQYF.

V is TRBV4-2 and J is TRBJ1-2, with D maybe TRBD1 (6 bases). Germline CDR1 and CDR2: LGHNA and YNFKEQ. V shed 0 bases and J shed 5 bases, with 28 bases lying between them. The CDR3 length is 20 residues. The CDR3 bases are TGTGCCAGCAGCCAAGAGGTCGGAGCAGGGGTGCGCGGGAACCAGTATGGCTACACCTTC. Its translation: CASSQEVGAGVRGNQYGYTF.

The genes are TRBV11-3 and TRBJ1-1, with a weak D call TRBD1 (6 bases). The CDR3 is 15 amino acids. The V gene's germline CDR1 is SGHNT and CDR2 YENEEA. Between the trimmed V and J ends, which lost 0 bases and 7 bases, there was a span of 15 bases. CDR3 loop: CASSLDRGAGGEAFF. As DNA, the CDR3 is TGTGCCAGCAGCTTAGACCGGGGGGCCGGTGGTGAAGCTTTCTTT.

Remarks on this clone: The sample holds other DNA sequences that translate to the same CDR3. The chain has TRBV6-6 and TRBJ1-2, with no clear D. Germline values: CDR1 MNHNY, CDR2 SVGAGI (reference sequence). Deletions cut 11 bases from V and 2 bases from J, with 15 bases between. This CDR3 has 13 residues. This CDR3 reads CASSPDRNYGYTF. The CDR3 coding sequence is TGTGCCTCAAGCCCGGATAGAAACTATGGCTACACCTTC.

Here the CDR3 reads CASSAIRGGTYEQYF. The CDR3 bases are TGTGCCAGCAGTGCCATAAGGGGGGGAACCTACGAGCAGTACTTC. The chain is built from TRBV25-1 and TRBJ2-7, with TRBD2 as a possible D gene (7 bases). With 4 bases removed from V and 2 bases from J, the gap between germline ends came to 15 bases. Per the germline V gene, CDR1 is MGHDK and CDR2 is SYGVNS. The CDR3 runs 15 residues.

Notes on this clone: Additional DNA sequences in this sample encode the identical CDR3. The rearrangement uses TRBV5-1 and TRBJ1-1, with 9 positions matching TRBD1. This CDR3 is 14 amino acids long. The junction had 2 bases not matched to a gene; V was cut back by 4 bases and J by 1 base. Per the germline V gene, CDR1 is SGHRS and CDR2 is YFSETQ. The CDR3 sequence: CASSTGQGNTEAFF. In DNA form, the CDR3 reads TGCGCCAGCAGCACGGGACAGGGGAACACTGAAGCTTTCTTT.

This chain links TRBV29-1 with TRBJ2-7; weak D call: TRBD1 (6 bases). The V and J ends lost 7 bases and 6 bases respectively, with 16 bases between them. Looked up from germline, CDR1 is SQVTM and CDR2 is ANQGSEA. The CDR3 consists of 12 residues. The DNA of the CDR3 is TGCAGCGCCTCGACAGGATCCCTCGAGCAGTACTTC. Translated: CSASTGSLEQYF.

Regarding this clone: In the same sample, other DNA sequences code for this CDR3. The V and J genes are TRBV29-1 and TRBJ2-3, with 14 bases that match TRBD2. The CDR3 spans 15 residues. J was trimmed by 2 bases and V by 6 bases; bases with no gene match: 4. The V gene's germline CDR1 is SQVTM and CDR2 ANQGSEA. The CDR3 DNA reads as TGCAGCGTCGGACTAGCGGGAGGATACACAGATACGCAGTATTTT. It yields the protein CSVGLAGGYTDTQYF.

The J gene is TRBJ2-3, the V gene TRBV6-5; perhaps D is TRBD1 or TRBD2 (5 bases each). This CDR3 has 14 amino acids. V lost 6 bases to trimming and J lost 2 bases, with 12 bases between them. Germline V gene data show CDR1 as MNHEY and CDR2 as SVGAGI. In DNA form, the CDR3 reads TGTGCCAGCAGGGGTGGGGGATACACAGATACGCAGTATTTT. This sequence encodes CASRGGGYTDTQYF.

This chain links TRBV19 with TRBJ2-2; 7 bases fit TRBD1. The germline CDR1 and CDR2 sequences are LNHDA and SQIVND (reference sequence). V lost 6 bases and J lost 7; bases outside the gene matches: 5. This CDR3 has 13 residues. CDR3 sequence (DNA): TGTGCCAGTAGCCCGACAGGGAGCGGGGAGCTGTTTTTT. It specifies CASSPTGSGELFF.

The chain employs TRBV10-2 and TRBJ1-1; TRBD1 matches 8 bases. The CDR3 has 15 amino acids. CDR1 is WSHSY, CDR2 SAAADI, per germline. V lost 6 bases to trimming and J lost 1 base; unmatched junction nucleotides: 7. CDR3 DNA sequence: TGCGCCAGCAGAAAGGGACAGGCCCCGAACACTGAAGCTTTCTTT. Amino acid sequence: CASRKGQAPNTEAFF.

In regard to this clone: This sample includes further DNA sequences coding for the same CDR3. This chain joins TRBV18 and TRBJ2-6; D gene unclear. CDR3 size: 14 residues. Trimming took off 3 bases at V and 0 bases at J, with 3 bases between the two ends. Germline V gene lookup returns CDR1 KGHSH and CDR2 LQKENI. The CDR3: CASSPLSGANVLTF. The CDR3 coding sequence is TGTGCCAGCTCACCCCTCTCTGGGGCCAACGTCCTGACTTTC.

The V and J genes are TRBV30 and TRBJ1-5; a possible D gene is TRBD1 (6 bases). Germline CDR1 reads GTSNPN; CDR2 reads SVGIG (reference sequence). The length of the CDR3 is 13 residues. Trimming took 5 bases from V and 6 from J, leaving 14 bases between them. Here the CDR3 reads CAWGEQGTQPQHF. The CDR3, as DNA: TGTGCCTGGGGGGAACAGGGAACTCAGCCCCAGCATTTT.

The rearrangement uses TRBV5-8 and TRBJ2-3; possible D gene TRBD2, 5 bases. The CDR3 runs to 15 residues. Trimming pared 4 bases from V and 0 bases from J, leaving 12 bases between. The germline V gene has CDR1 SGHTS and CDR2 YDEGEE. The CDR3 bases are TGTGCCAGCAGCGCGGACGGACTTAGCACAGATACGCAGTATTTT. Translated, it gives CASSADGLSTDTQYF.

This chain joins TRBV29-1 and TRBJ2-7; tentatively, D is TRBD2 (5 bases). Germline CDR1 is SQVTM and CDR2 is ANQGSEA. This CDR3 spans 13 amino acids. V lost 5 bases and J lost 2, with 13 bases in between. The DNA for the CDR3 is TGCAGCGTTTTAACCGGGAAGACCTACGAGCAGTACTTC. Protein: CSVLTGKTYEQYF.

This clone has only a few counts. The chain combines TRBV30 with TRBJ1-5; the D is unclear. V lost 5 bases and J 4 bases, leaving 12 bases between the germline ends. Germline lookup yields CDR1 GTSNPN and CDR2 SVGIG (reference sequence). This CDR3 comprises 13 residues. As DNA, the CDR3 is TGTGCCTGGGTAAGGATGGCAAATCAGCCCCAGCATTTT. Translation: CAWVRMANQPQHF. Together with reference TRBV30 and TRBJ1-5, the CDR3 gives the full variable domain: SQTIHQWPATLVQPVGSPLSLECTVEGTSNPNLYWYRQAAGRGLQLLFYSVGIGQISSEVPQNLSASRPQDRQFILSSKKLLLSDSGFYLCAWVRMANQPQHFGDGTRLSIL.

V usage is TRBV7-9 and J usage is TRBJ2-1, with 9 nucleotides matching TRBD2. The CDR3 contains 15 residues. Germline V gene data show CDR1 as SEHNR and CDR2 as FQNEAQ (reference sequence). Losses at the gene ends were 5 bases for V and 9 bases for J; bases not matched to a gene: 11. The CDR3, as DNA: TGTGCCAGCAGCACTTCTAGCGGGACGGAATCTGAGCAGTTCTTC. This translates into CASSTSSGTESEQFF.

The rearrangement uses TRBV14 and TRBJ1-1, with D hard to call. This CDR3 contains 14 residues. Between the trimmed V and J ends, which lost 2 bases and 1 base, there was a span of 8 bases. Germline V gene data show CDR1 as SGHDN and CDR2 as FVKESK. This CDR3 reads CASSQINKNTEAFF. In DNA, the CDR3 is TGTGCCAGCAGCCAAATAAACAAGAACACTGAAGCTTTCTTT.

The CDR3 DNA reads TGTGCCTGGAGTGGATCCAGCGCCGGGGAGCTGTTTTTT. It specifies CAWSGSSAGELFF. The chain combines TRBV30 with TRBJ2-2; no reliable D call. Trimming took 1 base from V and 6 from J, leaving 9 bases between them. Per germline, CDR1 GTSNPN and CDR2 SVGIG (reference sequence). This CDR3 comprises 13 residues.

The CDR3 protein is CASSSGPAGEQYF. The CDR3 nucleotides are TGTGCCAGCAGCTCGGGACCGGCCGGGGAGCAGTACTTC. This rearrangement joins TRBV7-9 to TRBJ2-7; D is possibly TRBD1 or TRBD2 (5 bases each). CDR3 size: 13 residues. The V end lost 4 bases, the J end lost 7 bases, and 14 bases lay between the germline ends. The germline gives CDR1 SEHNR, CDR2 FQNEAQ (reference sequence).